The 8 T cell receptor beta chains given below trace back to one sample, sequenced in a study of CD4 T cells in relation to SARS-CoV-2 and coronaviruses. TCRdb's copy holds only in-frame clones and misses some; the assay was immunoSEQ multiplex PCR. The sample has around 23,000 clones; 73% are singletons. These receptors have no identified antigens. The unexposed donors gave CD4+ T cells in about 2011-2018, prior to COVID-19. Isolation of CD4+ T cells took place after about eleven days in culture. Specimen: CD4+ T cells from PBMCs, cultured in vitro. The receptors here all came from a human donor in good health.

This chain joins TRBV5-1 and TRBJ1-4; weak D call: TRBD1 (5 bases). This CDR3 comprises 14 residues. V shed 4 bases and J shed 1 base, with 8 bases lying between them. Germline V gene data show CDR1 as SGHRS and CDR2 as YFSETQ. This chain's CDR3 is CASSPTVTNEKLFF. CDR3 coding DNA: TGCGCCAGCAGCCCGACAGTAACTAATGAAAAACTGTTTTTT. The full variable domain, rest sourced from reference TRBV5-1 and TRBJ1-4, is KAGVTQTPRYLIKTRGQQVTLSCSPISGHRSVSWYQQTPGQGLQFLFEYFSETQRNKGNFPGRFSGRQFSNSRSEMNVSTLELGDSALYLCASSPTVTNEKLFFGSGTQLSVL.

This chain links TRBV9 with TRBJ1-1; D unclear. The CDR3 consists of 14 residues. The V end lost 3 bases, the J end lost 2 bases, and 11 bases lay between the germline ends. Germline CDR1 and CDR2: SGDLS and YYNGEE. Here the CDR3 reads CASSGGATNTEAFF. The CDR3 bases are TGTGCCAGCAGCGGGGGAGCCACCAACACTGAAGCTTTCTTT.

This clone was recorded only once. The V gene is TRBV28, the J gene TRBJ2-6, with a possible D match to TRBD1 (5 bases). V shed 4 bases and J shed 0 bases, with 10 bases lying between them. Germline CDR1 MDHEN, CDR2 SYDVKM. CDR3 size: 16 residues. The CDR3 here is CASSSPDSSGANVLTF. CDR3 nucleotide sequence: TGTGCCAGCAGTTCACCCGACAGCTCTGGGGCCAACGTCCTGACTTTC.

The chain has TRBV25-1 and TRBJ2-7; D may be TRBD2 (6 bases). Trimming stripped 3 bases from V and 0 bases from J, with 12 bases between. The CDR3 has 15 residues. Germline loops: CDR1 MGHDK, CDR2 SYGVNS. The DNA for the CDR3 is TGTGCCAGCAGTGATGTGGGAGGTCTCTCCTACGAGCAGTACTTC. Amino acid sequence: CASSDVGGLSYEQYF.

CDR3 region: CASCRDRGLDEQYF. The CDR3 DNA reads as TGTGCCAGCTGCCGGGACAGGGGGCTAGACGAGCAGTACTTC. This chain joins TRBV7-9 and TRBJ2-7, with 12 bases identical to TRBD1. V trimming: 8 bases; J trimming: 5 bases; junction bases outside the gene matches: 7. This CDR3 is 14 amino acids long. From germline, CDR1 is SEHNR and CDR2 FQNEAQ (reference sequence).

The CDR3 sequence: CASRGGGLTYEQYF. The CDR3 DNA is TGTGCCAGCAGGGGGGGTGGACTAACCTACGAGCAGTACTTC. This chain uses TRBV6-5 with TRBJ2-7; TRBD2 might be the D (6 bases). The ends were cut back, 6 bases at V and 2 bases at J, with 14 bases in the middle. CDR3 length: 14 residues. The germline V gene has CDR1 MNHEY and CDR2 SVGAGI.

CDR3 nucleotide sequence: TGTGCCAGCAGCAAACCGGGACCCCGGGGGACTGAAGCTTTCTTT. Translated: CASSKPGPRGTEAFF. The chain employs TRBV6-5 and TRBJ1-1, with a tentative D call TRBD1 (5 bases). V was clipped by 6 bases and J by 5 bases, with 19 bases between them. Germline CDR1 reads MNHEY; CDR2 reads SVGAGI. CDR3 length equals 15 residues.

V gene TRBV21-1 combines with J gene TRBJ2-1; TRBD2, the table's D call, lacks a check against the DNA. TRBV21-1 is termed a pseudogene. This CDR3 has 18 residues. The CDR3 sequence is CASSNRGREHFSTNEQFF. The CDR3 DNA is TGTGCCAGCAGCAACCGGGGGAGGGAACATTTCTCCACAAATGAGCAGTTCTTC.